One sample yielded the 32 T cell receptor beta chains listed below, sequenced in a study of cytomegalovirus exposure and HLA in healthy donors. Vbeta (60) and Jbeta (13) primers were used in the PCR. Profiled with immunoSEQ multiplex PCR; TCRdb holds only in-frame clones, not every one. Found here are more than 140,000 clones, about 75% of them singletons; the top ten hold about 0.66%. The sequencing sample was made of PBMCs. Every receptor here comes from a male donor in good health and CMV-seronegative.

CDR3 sequence reads: CASSFNSYEQYF. CDR3 DNA: TGTGCCAGCAGTTTTAACAGCTACGAGCAGTACTTC. The V and J genes are TRBV27 and TRBJ2-7; D not resolved. This CDR3 has 12 residues. Trimming removed 3 bases from V and 3 bases from J, with 6 bases in between. Per germline, CDR1 MNHEY and CDR2 SMNVEV (reference sequence).

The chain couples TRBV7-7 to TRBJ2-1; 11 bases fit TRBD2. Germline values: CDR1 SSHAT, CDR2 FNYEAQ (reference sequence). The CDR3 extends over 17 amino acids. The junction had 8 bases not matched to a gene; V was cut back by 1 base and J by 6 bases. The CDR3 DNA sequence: TGTGCCAGCAGCTTAGATAGCGGGGGGGCCAATAGCAATGAGCAGTTCTTC. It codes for CASSLDSGGANSNEQFF.

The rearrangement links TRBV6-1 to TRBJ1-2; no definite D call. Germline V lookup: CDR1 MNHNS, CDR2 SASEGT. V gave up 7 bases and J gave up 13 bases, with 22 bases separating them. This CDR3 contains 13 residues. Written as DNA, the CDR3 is TGTGCCAGCACCCGGGAGGCCGGTATTTGGGCCACCTTC. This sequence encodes CASTREAGIWATF.

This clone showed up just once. Here the CDR3 reads CASSLTGLAREQYF. In nucleotides, the CDR3 is TGTGCCAGCAGCTTAACGGGACTAGCTCGCGAGCAGTACTTC. This rearrangement joins TRBV11-3 to TRBJ2-5; 9 bases are shared with TRBD2. The DNA matches TRBJ2-7 better at its end, which makes the J call doubtful. The CDR3 consists of 14 residues. Per germline, CDR1 SGHNT and CDR2 YENEEA.

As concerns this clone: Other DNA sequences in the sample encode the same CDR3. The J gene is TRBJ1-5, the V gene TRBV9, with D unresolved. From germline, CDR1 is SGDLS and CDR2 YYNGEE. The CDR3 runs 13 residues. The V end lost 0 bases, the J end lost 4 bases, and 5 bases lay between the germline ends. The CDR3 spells CASSVDGNQPQHF. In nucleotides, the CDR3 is TGTGCCAGCAGCGTAGACGGTAATCAGCCCCAGCATTTT. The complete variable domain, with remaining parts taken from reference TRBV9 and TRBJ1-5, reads DSGVTQTPKHLITATGQRVTLRCSPRSGDLSVYWYQQSLDQGLQFLIQYYNGEERAKGNILERFSAQQFPDLHSELNLSSLELGDSALYFCASSVDGNQPQHFGDGTRLSIL.

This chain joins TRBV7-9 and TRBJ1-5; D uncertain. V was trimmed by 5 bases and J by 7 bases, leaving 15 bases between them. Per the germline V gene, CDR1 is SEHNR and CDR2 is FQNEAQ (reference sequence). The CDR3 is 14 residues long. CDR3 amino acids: CASSPATPGQPQHF. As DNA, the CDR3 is TGTGCCAGCAGCCCCGCAACCCCGGGGCAGCCCCAGCATTTT.

The CDR3 protein is CASSQDWNRPHGYTF. The CDR3 DNA is TGCGCCAGCAGCCAAGATTGGAACAGACCACATGGCTACACCTTC. The V and J genes are TRBV4-3 and TRBJ1-2; D uncertain. The CDR3 length is 15 residues. The V gene lost 0 bases and the J gene lost 6 bases, with 14 bases spanning the gap. Germline values: CDR1 LGHNA, CDR2 YSLEER.

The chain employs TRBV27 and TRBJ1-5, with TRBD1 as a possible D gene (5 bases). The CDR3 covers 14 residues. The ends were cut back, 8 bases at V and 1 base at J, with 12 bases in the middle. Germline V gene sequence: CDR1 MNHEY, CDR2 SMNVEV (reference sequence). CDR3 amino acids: CASSLAGSNQPQHF. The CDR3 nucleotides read TGTGCCAGCTCTCTGGCAGGGAGCAATCAGCCCCAGCATTTT.

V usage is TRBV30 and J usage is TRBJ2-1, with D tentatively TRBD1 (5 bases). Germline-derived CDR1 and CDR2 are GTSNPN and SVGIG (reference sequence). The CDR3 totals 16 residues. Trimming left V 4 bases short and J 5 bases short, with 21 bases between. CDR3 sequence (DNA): TGTGCCTGGATCCCAAGGGGAACAGCTCGAGACAATGAGCAGTTCTTC. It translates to CAWIPRGTARDNEQFF.

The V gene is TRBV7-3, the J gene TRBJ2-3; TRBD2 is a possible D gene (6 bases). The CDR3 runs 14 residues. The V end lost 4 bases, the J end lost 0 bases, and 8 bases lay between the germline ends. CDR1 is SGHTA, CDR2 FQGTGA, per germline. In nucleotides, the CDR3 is TGTGCCAGCAGCTATGCGGGGAGCACAGATACGCAGTATTTT. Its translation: CASSYAGSTDTQYF.

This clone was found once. The CDR3 is CSVAGQGYEQYF. The CDR3 bases are TGCAGCGTTGCGGGACAGGGCTACGAGCAGTACTTC. V gene TRBV29-1 combines with J gene TRBJ2-7; 9 bases are shared with TRBD1. The CDR3 is 12 residues long. Per the germline V gene, CDR1 is SQVTM and CDR2 is ANQGSEA. With 4 bases clipped from V and 3 bases from J, the junction kept 1 base outside the gene matches.

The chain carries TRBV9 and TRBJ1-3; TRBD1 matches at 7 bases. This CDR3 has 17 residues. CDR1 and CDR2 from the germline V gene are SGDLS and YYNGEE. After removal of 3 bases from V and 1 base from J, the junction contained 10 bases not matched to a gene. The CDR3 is CASSALTTGVSGNTIYF. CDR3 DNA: TGTGCCAGCAGCGCTCTGACTACAGGGGTTTCTGGAAACACCATATATTTT.

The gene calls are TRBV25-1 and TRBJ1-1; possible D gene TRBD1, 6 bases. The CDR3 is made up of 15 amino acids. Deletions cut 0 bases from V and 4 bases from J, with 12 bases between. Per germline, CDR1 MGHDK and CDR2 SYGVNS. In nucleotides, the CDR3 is TGTGCCAGCAGTGAATACGCAGGGGTTAGCACTGAAGCTTTCTTT. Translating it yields CASSEYAGVSTEAFF.

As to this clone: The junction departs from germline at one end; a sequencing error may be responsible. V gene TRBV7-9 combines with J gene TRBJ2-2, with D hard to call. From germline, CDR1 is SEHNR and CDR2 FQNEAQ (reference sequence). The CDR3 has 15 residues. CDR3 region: CSSSLGGSNTGELFF. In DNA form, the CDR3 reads TGTTCCAGCAGCTTAGGCGGATCGAACACCGGGGAGCTGTTTTTT. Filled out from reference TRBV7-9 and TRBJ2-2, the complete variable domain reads DTGVSQNPRHKITKRGQNVTFRCDPISEHNRLYWYRQTLGQGPEFLTYFQNEAQLEKSRLLSDRFSAERPKGSFSTLEIQRTEQGDSAMYLCSSSLGGSNTGELFFGEGSRLTVL.

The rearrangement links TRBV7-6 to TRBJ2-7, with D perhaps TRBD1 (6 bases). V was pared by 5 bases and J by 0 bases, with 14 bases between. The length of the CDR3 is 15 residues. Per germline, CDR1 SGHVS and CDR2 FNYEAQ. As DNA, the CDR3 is TGTGCCAGCAGCCCCGATGGGGGCAGCTCCTACGAGCAGTACTTC. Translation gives CASSPDGGSSYEQYF.

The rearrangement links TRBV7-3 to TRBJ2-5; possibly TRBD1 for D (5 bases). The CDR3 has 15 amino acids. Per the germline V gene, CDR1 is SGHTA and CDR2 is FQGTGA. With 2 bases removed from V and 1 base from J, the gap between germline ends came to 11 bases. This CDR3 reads CASSLWAGSQETQYF. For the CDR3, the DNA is TGTGCCAGCAGCTTATGGGCAGGGTCCCAAGAGACCCAGTACTTC.

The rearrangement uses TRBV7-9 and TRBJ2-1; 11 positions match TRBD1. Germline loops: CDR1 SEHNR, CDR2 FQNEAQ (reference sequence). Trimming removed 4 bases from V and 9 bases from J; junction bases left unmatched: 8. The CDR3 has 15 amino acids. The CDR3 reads CASSSPGQGGTEQFF. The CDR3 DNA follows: TGTGCCAGCAGCTCGCCGGGACAGGGGGGAACTGAGCAGTTCTTC.

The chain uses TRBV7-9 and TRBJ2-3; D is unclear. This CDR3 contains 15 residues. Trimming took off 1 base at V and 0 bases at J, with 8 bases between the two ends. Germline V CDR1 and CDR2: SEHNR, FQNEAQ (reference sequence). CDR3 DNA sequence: TGTGCCAGCAGCTTAGTGGCCCCTAGCACAGATACGCAGTATTTT. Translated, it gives CASSLVAPSTDTQYF.

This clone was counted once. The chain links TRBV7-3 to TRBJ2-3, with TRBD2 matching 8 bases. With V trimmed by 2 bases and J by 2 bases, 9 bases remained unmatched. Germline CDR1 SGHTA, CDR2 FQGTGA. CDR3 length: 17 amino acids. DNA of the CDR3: TGTGCCAGCAGCTTATCCAGTCAAGCGGGGGCCACAGATACGCAGTATTTT. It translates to CASSLSSQAGATDTQYF.

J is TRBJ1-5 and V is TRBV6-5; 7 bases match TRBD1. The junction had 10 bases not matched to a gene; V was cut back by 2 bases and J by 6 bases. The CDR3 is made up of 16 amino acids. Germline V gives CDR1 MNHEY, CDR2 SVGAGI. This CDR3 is CASSYRGTAKAQPQHF. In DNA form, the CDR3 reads TGTGCCAGCAGTTACCGCGGGACAGCAAAGGCTCAGCCCCAGCATTTT.

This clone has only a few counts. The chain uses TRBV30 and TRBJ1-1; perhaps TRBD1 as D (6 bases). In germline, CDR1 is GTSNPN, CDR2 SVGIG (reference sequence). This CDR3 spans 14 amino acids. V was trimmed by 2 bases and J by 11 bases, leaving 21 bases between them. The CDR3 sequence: CAWSPWAGTRWAFF. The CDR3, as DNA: TGTGCCTGGAGTCCCTGGGCCGGGACACGGTGGGCTTTCTTT.

CDR3 region: CARDSSYGYTF. The CDR3 DNA reads TGTGCCAGAGACAGTAGCTATGGCTACACCTTC. This chain links TRBV25-1 with TRBJ1-2; a weak D match, TRBD1 (5 bases). CDR1 is MGHDK and CDR2 is SYGVNS in the germline V gene. The CDR3 contains 11 residues. The germline V and J ends were trimmed by 9 bases and 4 bases, with 9 bases remaining between them.

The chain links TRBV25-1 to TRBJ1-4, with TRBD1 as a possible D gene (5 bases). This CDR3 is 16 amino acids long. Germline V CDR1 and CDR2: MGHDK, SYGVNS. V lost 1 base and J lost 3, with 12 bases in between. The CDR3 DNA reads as TGTGCCAGCAGTGAATTCCTTCCGGGGGCTAATGAAAAACTGTTTTTT. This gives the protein CASSEFLPGANEKLFF. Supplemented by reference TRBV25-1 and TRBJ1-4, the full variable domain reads EADIYQTPRYLVIGTGKKITLECSQTMGHDKMYWYQQDPGMELHLIHYSYGVNSTEKGDLSSESTVSRIRTEHFPLTLESARPSHTSQYLCASSEFLPGANEKLFFGSGTQLSVL.

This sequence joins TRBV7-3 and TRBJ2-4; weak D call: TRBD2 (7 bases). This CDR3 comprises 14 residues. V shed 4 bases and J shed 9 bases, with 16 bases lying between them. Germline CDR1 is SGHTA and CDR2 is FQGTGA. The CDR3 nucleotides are TGTGCCAGCAGCTCCTCTCGGGGGGCGGGCATTCAGTACTTC. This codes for CASSSSRGAGIQYF.

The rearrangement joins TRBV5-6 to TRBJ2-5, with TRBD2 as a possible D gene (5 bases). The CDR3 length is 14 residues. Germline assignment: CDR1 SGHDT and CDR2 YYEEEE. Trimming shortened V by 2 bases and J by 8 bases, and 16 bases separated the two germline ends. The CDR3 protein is CASSLQGPTGTQYF. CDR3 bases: TGTGCCAGCAGCTTACAAGGGCCCACGGGAACCCAGTACTTC.

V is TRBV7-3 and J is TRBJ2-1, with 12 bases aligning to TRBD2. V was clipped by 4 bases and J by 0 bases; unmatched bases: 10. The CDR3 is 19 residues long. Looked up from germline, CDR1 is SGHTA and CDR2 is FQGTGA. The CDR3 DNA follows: TGTGCCAGCAGCTCCTACCCACGACTAGCGGGAGTCTCCTACAATGAGCAGTTCTTC. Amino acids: CASSSYPRLAGVSYNEQFF.

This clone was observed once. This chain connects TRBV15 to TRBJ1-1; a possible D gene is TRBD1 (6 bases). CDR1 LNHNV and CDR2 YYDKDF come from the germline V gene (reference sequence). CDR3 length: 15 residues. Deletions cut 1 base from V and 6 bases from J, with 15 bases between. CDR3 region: CATSRVLTGWPEAFF. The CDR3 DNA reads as TGTGCCACCAGCAGAGTCTTAACAGGGTGGCCTGAAGCTTTCTTT.

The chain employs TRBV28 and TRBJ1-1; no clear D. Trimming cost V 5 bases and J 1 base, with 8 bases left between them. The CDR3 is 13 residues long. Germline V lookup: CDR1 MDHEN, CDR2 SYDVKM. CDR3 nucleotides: TGTGCCAGCAGTCTACGACAGAACACTGAAGCTTTCTTT. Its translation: CASSLRQNTEAFF.

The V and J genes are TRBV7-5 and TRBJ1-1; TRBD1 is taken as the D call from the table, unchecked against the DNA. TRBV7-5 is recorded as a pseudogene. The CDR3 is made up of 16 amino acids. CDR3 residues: CARSPDRAPGGTEAFF. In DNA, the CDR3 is TGTGCCAGAAGCCCGGACAGGGCCCCGGGTGGTACTGAAGCTTTCTTT.

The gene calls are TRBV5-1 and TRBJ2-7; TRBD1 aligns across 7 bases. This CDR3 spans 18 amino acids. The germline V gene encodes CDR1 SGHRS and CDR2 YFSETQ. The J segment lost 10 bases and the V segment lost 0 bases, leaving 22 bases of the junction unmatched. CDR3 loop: CASSLEPGLPGTVVYQYF. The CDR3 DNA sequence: TGCGCCAGCAGCTTGGAACCTGGTTTACCCGGGACAGTAGTCTATCAGTACTTC.

The CDR3 is CASSSSGQANTGELFF. The CDR3 bases are TGTGCCAGCAGCTCGTCGGGACAGGCGAACACCGGGGAGCTGTTTTTT. V usage is TRBV7-9 and J usage is TRBJ2-2; 8 bases map to TRBD1. CDR3 length: 16 residues. J lost 0 bases, V lost 4 bases, and 4 bases had no gene match. Germline V gives CDR1 SEHNR, CDR2 FQNEAQ (reference sequence).

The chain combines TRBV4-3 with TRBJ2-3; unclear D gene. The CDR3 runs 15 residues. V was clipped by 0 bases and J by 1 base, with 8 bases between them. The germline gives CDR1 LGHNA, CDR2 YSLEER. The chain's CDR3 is CASSQDGQGTDTQYF. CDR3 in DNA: TGCGCCAGCAGCCAAGATGGGCAGGGCACAGATACGCAGTATTTT.